The 23 T cell receptor beta chains given below trace back to one sample, sequenced in a study of blood T cell repertoires in COVID-19. Some clones are missing from TCRdb's copy, which holds only in-frame ones; the method was immunoSEQ multiplex PCR. Of approximately 80,000 clones listed, approximately 85% are singletons. The sequencing sample was made of peripheral blood. These receptors all come from a man aged 45-60 years with COVID-19, enrolled during active disease.

V gene TRBV4-3 combines with J gene TRBJ2-5; no reliable D call. The CDR3 is 15 residues long. Deletions cut 4 bases from V and 2 bases from J, with 14 bases between. From germline, CDR1 is LGHNA and CDR2 YSLEER. CDR3 in amino acids: CASSREMVQQETQYF. Here the CDR3 DNA reads TGCGCCAGCAGCCGTGAGATGGTACAGCAAGAGACCCAGTACTTC.

Note on this clone: Other nucleotide sequences from this sample produce the same CDR3. The chain employs TRBV5-1 and TRBJ1-3; TRBD1 matches at 7 bases. This CDR3 is 15 amino acids long. Germline V lookup: CDR1 SGHRS, CDR2 YFSETQ. With 0 bases clipped from V and 2 bases from J, the junction kept 2 bases outside the gene matches. The CDR3 bases are TGCGCCAGCAGCTTGGCACAGGGGACTGGAAACACCATATATTTT. This sequence encodes CASSLAQGTGNTIYF.

V usage is TRBV4-3 and J usage is TRBJ2-6; D ambiguous. The CDR3 loop spans 15 amino acids. Deletions cut 4 bases from V and 3 bases from J, with 10 bases between. The germline CDR1 and CDR2 sequences are LGHNA and YSLEER. The CDR3 bases are TGCGCCAGCAGCCTCAGTTATGATGGGGCCAACGTCCTGACTTTC. Translated, it gives CASSLSYDGANVLTF.

This sequence joins TRBV10-2 and TRBJ2-7; 15 bases map to TRBD2. The V gene's germline CDR1 is WSHSY and CDR2 SAAADI. After removal of 2 bases from V and 5 bases from J, the junction contained 4 bases not matched to a gene. The CDR3 extends over 16 amino acids. The CDR3 region is CASSEGGLAGGHEQYF. The CDR3 nucleotides are TGCGCCAGCAGTGAGGGAGGACTAGCGGGAGGGCACGAGCAGTACTTC.

V is TRBV30 and J is TRBJ1-6; D may be TRBD1 (6 bases). Trimming shortened V by 0 bases and J by 8 bases, and 14 bases separated the two germline ends. This CDR3 is 15 amino acids long. In germline, CDR1 is GTSNPN, CDR2 SVGIG (reference sequence). In DNA form, the CDR3 reads TGTGCCTGGAGTGTACTCCAGGGGAAGGATTCACCCCTCCACTTT. This codes for CAWSVLQGKDSPLHF.

The chain is built from TRBV5-1 and TRBJ1-1; the D gene is possibly TRBD1 (5 bases). This CDR3 contains 12 residues. Trimming took 5 bases from V and 6 from J, leaving 11 bases between them. Germline CDR1 reads SGHRS; CDR2 reads YFSETQ. The CDR3 region is CASSQGFAEAFF. CDR3 DNA: TGCGCCAGCAGTCAGGGATTCGCTGAAGCTTTCTTT.

V and J are TRBV25-1 and TRBJ1-5; tentatively, D is TRBD1 (6 bases). The CDR3 is 15 amino acids. V was clipped by 4 bases and J by 5 bases, with 15 bases between them. The germline gives CDR1 MGHDK, CDR2 SYGVNS. This chain's CDR3 is CASSGTQGSDQPQHF. Here the CDR3 DNA reads TGTGCCAGCAGTGGAACACAGGGTTCCGATCAGCCCCAGCATTTT.

About this clone itself: The same CDR3 can be traced to other DNA sequences in this sample. The chain links TRBV2 to TRBJ2-7; 8 bases are shared with TRBD2. Germline V gives CDR1 SNHLY, CDR2 FYNNEI. CDR3 length equals 14 residues. V trimming: 6 bases; J trimming: 3 bases; junction bases outside the gene matches: 7. The CDR3 bases are TGTGCCAGCAGGAGGACCGGGACTAGCTACGAGCAGTACTTC. This encodes CASRRTGTSYEQYF.

About this clone itself: The same CDR3 is also encoded by other DNA sequences in this sample. V and J are TRBV7-2 and TRBJ1-4; D ambiguous. The V gene lost 1 base and the J gene lost 5 bases, with 11 bases spanning the gap. Germline V CDR1 and CDR2: SGHTA, FQGNSA. The CDR3 runs 15 residues. This chain's CDR3 is CASSLVALWNEKLFF. The DNA for the CDR3 is TGTGCCAGCAGCTTAGTAGCGCTCTGGAATGAAAAACTGTTTTTT.

V usage is TRBV4-1 and J usage is TRBJ2-2, with D possibly TRBD2 on 6 matching bases. Germline CDR1 is MGHRA and CDR2 is YSYEKL. The ends were cut back, 6 bases at V and 6 bases at J, with 17 bases in the middle. CDR3 length: 15 residues. CDR3 protein: CASRGEGGDAGELFF. In DNA form, the CDR3 reads TGCGCCAGCAGGGGAGAAGGCGGGGACGCCGGGGAGCTGTTTTTT.

This chain connects TRBV6-2 or TRBV6-3 to TRBJ1-2; D not resolved. Germline CDR1 MNHEY, CDR2 SVGEGT. The CDR3 length is 13 residues. Trimming left V 0 bases short and J 6 bases short, with 8 bases between. CDR3 in amino acids: CASSYSIHDGYTF. The CDR3 DNA sequence: TGTGCCAGCAGTTACTCGATACACGATGGCTACACCTTC.

The chain is built from TRBV5-1 and TRBJ2-7; 10 nucleotides agree with TRBD2. Looked up from germline, CDR1 is SGHRS and CDR2 is YFSETQ. V was clipped by 5 bases and J by 2 bases; unmatched bases: 7. The CDR3 spans 15 residues. The DNA for the CDR3 is TGCGCCAGCAGTGGACGGACTAGCGGTCCCTACGAGCAGTACTTC. It is translated as CASSGRTSGPYEQYF.

The CDR3: CASSFGTSYNEQFF. The CDR3 DNA follows: TGTGCCAGCAGCTTTGGGACTAGCTACAATGAGCAGTTCTTC. The V and J genes are TRBV11-2 and TRBJ2-1; 8 positions agree with TRBD2. V lost 3 bases and J lost 3; bases outside the gene matches: 1. Per the germline V gene, CDR1 is SGHAT and CDR2 is FQNNGV. This CDR3 has 14 amino acids.

The chain combines TRBV6-5 with TRBJ2-1, with D possibly matching TRBD2 (6 bases). CDR1 is MNHEY and CDR2 is SVGAGI in the germline V gene. This CDR3 has 14 residues. V was pared by 5 bases and J by 2 bases, with 10 bases between. CDR3 sequence reads: CASSLAYPYNEQFF. In nucleotides, the CDR3 is TGTGCCAGCAGTCTAGCGTACCCCTACAATGAGCAGTTCTTC.

This clone appeared a single time. The chain employs TRBV4-1 and TRBJ2-7; a possible D gene is TRBD1 (5 bases). The V end lost 0 bases, the J end lost 5 bases, and 14 bases lay between the germline ends. Germline V lookup: CDR1 MGHRA, CDR2 YSYEKL. This CDR3 contains 15 residues. The CDR3 region has the DNA TGCGCCAGCAGCCAAGATTGGGGCGATAACAACGAGCAGTACTTC. Translating it yields CASSQDWGDNNEQYF.

The V and J genes are TRBV4-2 and TRBJ2-1; D not resolved. The ends were cut back, 0 bases at V and 7 bases at J, with 16 bases in the middle. This CDR3 contains 16 residues. CDR1 LGHNA and CDR2 YNFKEQ come from the germline V gene. The CDR3 protein is CASSQDRSLGKNEQFF. CDR3 bases: TGTGCCAGCAGCCAAGATAGGTCGCTAGGCAAAAATGAGCAGTTCTTC.

This clone appeared a few times. The V and J genes are TRBV6-5 and TRBJ2-2; TRBD2 might be the D (6 bases). This CDR3 region has 16 residues. V lost 0 bases, J lost 3 bases, and 11 bases lay in between. Looked up from germline, CDR1 is MNHEY and CDR2 is SVGAGI. The CDR3 spells CASSYSGGGYTGELFF. In DNA, the CDR3 is TGTGCCAGCAGTTACTCTGGGGGAGGTTACACCGGGGAGCTGTTTTTT.

This chain joins TRBV6-6 and TRBJ2-3; TRBD2 matches at 9 bases. Germline-derived CDR1 and CDR2 are MNHNY and SVGAGI (reference sequence). V was pared by 2 bases and J by 2 bases, with 2 bases of the junction left unmatched. This CDR3 has 15 residues. The CDR3 is CASSYAGGDTDTQYF. The CDR3 DNA reads TGTGCCAGCAGTTACGCGGGAGGGGACACAGATACGCAGTATTTT.

This clone was observed a single time. The chain uses TRBV3-1 (or the pseudogene TRBV3-2) and TRBJ1-1, with no clear D. Germline V gene data show CDR1 as LGHDT and CDR2 as YNNKEL (reference sequence). Between the trimmed V and J ends, which lost 3 bases and 1 base, there was a span of 15 bases. The CDR3 consists of 16 residues. CDR3 sequence (DNA): TGTGCCAGCAGCCATCCTCTGGCCGGGAGGAACACTGAAGCTTTCTTT. Protein product: CASSHPLAGRNTEAFF.

The rearrangement links TRBV19 to TRBJ2-2; TRBD2 might be the D (6 bases). The CDR3 length is 14 residues. With 5 bases removed from V and 6 bases from J, the gap between germline ends came to 13 bases. Germline values: CDR1 LNHDA, CDR2 SQIVND (reference sequence). CDR3 sequence (DNA): TGTGCCAGTAGTCCTCGGAGGGGCGCCGGGGAGCTGTTTTTT. This encodes CASSPRRGAGELFF. Full variable domain (missing parts from reference TRBV19 and TRBJ2-2): DGGITQSPKYLFRKEGQNVTLSCEQNLNHDAMYWYRQDPGQGLRLIYYSQIVNDFQKGDIAEGYSVSREKKESFPLTVTSAQKNPTAFYLCASSPRRGAGELFFGEGSRLTVL.

This chain joins TRBV4-2 and TRBJ2-5; 11 bases agree with TRBD2. Germline V gene lookup returns CDR1 LGHNA and CDR2 YNFKEQ. Germline trimming cut 3 bases from V and 5 bases from J; bases unmatched to any gene: 11. The CDR3 has 17 amino acids. CDR3 nucleotide sequence: TGTGCCAGCAGCCAGGGGGTAGCGGGAGGGTTCGGGGAGACCCAGTACTTC. Its translation: CASSQGVAGGFGETQYF.

Only a few counts were recorded for this clone. The chain links TRBV6-2 or TRBV6-3 to TRBJ2-7, with TRBD2 identical over 9 bases. There are 18 residues in the CDR3. J gave up 0 bases and V 5 bases, and 14 bases lay outside the gene matches. The germline V gene has CDR1 MNHEY and CDR2 SVGEGT. CDR3 region: CASSHRELAGVSSYEQYF. CDR3 coding DNA: TGTGCCAGCAGTCACCGCGAACTAGCGGGCGTAAGCTCCTACGAGCAGTACTTC.

The gene calls are TRBV19 and TRBJ1-4; D perhaps matches TRBD1 (5 bases). V lost 7 bases, J lost 4 bases, and 13 bases lay in between. The CDR3 sequence is 14 residues long. Germline V gene lookup returns CDR1 LNHDA and CDR2 SQIVND (reference sequence). CDR3 amino acids: CASTFRGNNEKLFF. CDR3 in DNA: TGTGCCAGTACCTTTCGGGGGAATAATGAAAAACTGTTTTTT.